The rows below give T cell receptor beta chains drawn from one sample of a study of blood T cell repertoires in COVID-19. Assay used: immunoSEQ multiplex PCR; TCRdb lists only in-frame clones, some missing. In the table there are under 150,000 clones, around 82% of which are singletons. The sample taken for sequencing was peripheral blood. These receptors were collected from a man aged 55 to 70 with acute or convalescent COVID-19. Each CDR3 is given with its conserved first and last residue.

v_gene: TRBV11-2; CDR3aa: CASSLGRGMNSPLHF
v_gene: TRBV24-1; CDR3aa: CATSDTQGFLNTGELFF
v_gene: TRBV7-3; CDR3aa: CASGTGSYEQYF
v_gene: TRBV6-5; CDR3aa: CASKFRDRVHEQYF
v_gene: TRBV9; CDR3aa: CASSVLGEDDTQYF
v_gene: TRBV6-5; CDR3aa: CASSITRGNTEAFF
v_gene: TRBV2; CDR3aa: CASKRREGEAFF
v_gene: TRBV28; CDR3aa: CASSLGDSEGNEQFF
v_gene: TRBV7-2; CDR3aa: CASSLGTSAYEQYF
v_gene: TRBV29-1; CDR3aa: CSVETNSGNTIYF
v_gene: TRBV5-3; CDR3aa: CARSLPTGTSSGNTIYF
v_gene: TRBV18; CDR3aa: CASSPREDTQYF
v_gene: TRBV27; CDR3aa: CASSLGAGQGSAFF
v_gene: TRBV7-9; CDR3aa: CASSLVRIAGGPYNEQFF
v_gene: TRBV7-3; CDR3aa: CASSFGAMETQYF
v_gene: TRBV6-5; CDR3aa: CASSSPTTGRTEAFF
v_gene: TRBV7-3; CDR3aa: CASSLSATENTEAFF
v_gene: TRBV28; CDR3aa: CASSPWTGSETQYF
v_gene: TRBV4-1; CDR3aa: CASSHTQKGDRFSGNTIYF
v_gene: TRBV7-7; CDR3aa: CASSSEGARNNEQFF
v_gene: TRBV13; CDR3aa: CASSSNTGTSGTDTQYF
v_gene: TRBV2; CDR3aa: CASGHRGLETQYF
v_gene: TRBV7-9; CDR3aa: CASSSRGTGGVYEQYF
v_gene: TRBV10-1; CDR3aa: CASSETSGARPEQFF
v_gene: TRBV28; CDR3aa: CASSLTDRGNSPLHF
v_gene: TRBV2; CDR3aa: CASSLQGANEKLFF
v_gene: TRBV18; CDR3aa: CASSPGVTGSYEQYF
v_gene: TRBV7-8; CDR3aa: CASSGWAPEQFF
v_gene: TRBV15; CDR3aa: CATSRDRTSGPFF
v_gene: TRBV28; CDR3aa: CASSPRHSYNNEQFF
v_gene: TRBV3-1/TRBV3-2; CDR3aa: CASSQGLYTQYF
v_gene: TRBV30; CDR3aa: CAWKQVGEAFF
v_gene: TRBV27; CDR3aa: CASSLRLAGGFNEQFF
v_gene: TRBV7-9; CDR3aa: CASSLANSYEQYF
v_gene: TRBV29-1; CDR3aa: CSVEAGPNETQYF
v_gene: TRBV19; CDR3aa: CASKDTAHEKLFF
v_gene: TRBV19; CDR3aa: CASSLQVGRSDTQYF
v_gene: TRBV7-6; CDR3aa: CASSLTPGSSGNTIYF
v_gene: TRBV6-1; CDR3aa: CASSEEGTVEDEQYF
v_gene: TRBV7-8; CDR3aa: CASSPTGGAGARETQYF
v_gene: TRBV27; CDR3aa: CASSYYFGADTQYF
v_gene: TRBV7-2; CDR3aa: CASSFRATSTSSTDTQYF
v_gene: TRBV10-3; CDR3aa: CAITGVRGTDTQYF
v_gene: TRBV12-3/TRBV12-4; CDR3aa: CASSRLVYNEQFF
v_gene: TRBV9; CDR3aa: CASRVRQGSNTEAFF
v_gene: TRBV5-1; CDR3aa: CASSLAGQGSGNTIYF
v_gene: TRBV27; CDR3aa: CASSDRGDTEAFF
v_gene: TRBV29-1; CDR3aa: CSVRTGGYEQFF
v_gene: TRBV21-1; CDR3aa: CASSKEGLAGAYEQYF
v_gene: TRBV7-9; CDR3aa: CASSLGPGRASDTQYF
v_gene: TRBV28; CDR3aa: CASRTGFRSNQPQHF
v_gene: TRBV5-4; CDR3aa: CASTFPGLSEQYF